These T cell receptor beta chains were read from a single sample in a study of cytomegalovirus exposure and HLA in healthy donors. The repertoire was sequenced with immunoSEQ multiplex PCR; TCRdb's copy has only in-frame clones and lacks some. The sample records more than 75,000 clones, roughly three quarters being singletons. Sequenced: PBMCs. Receptor source: a woman aged 40-49 years in good health and CMV-seronegative. Both conserved end residues are part of each CDR3.

TRBV9	TRBJ2-1	CASSVASGGAWNEQFF
TRBV7-3	TRBJ1-1	CASSPKFGGTTEAFF
TRBV7-8	TRBJ1-1	CASSPPRAGGTEAFF
TRBV30	TRBJ1-2	CAWSVRGASGYGYTF
TRBV10-3	TRBJ2-7	CAISRTDIPEQYF
TRBV25-1	TRBJ2-3	CASSEYAAGGTDTQYF
TRBV2	TRBJ1-2	CASSSITGTGIYGYTF
TRBV6-6	TRBJ2-7	CASSKGLPGAYEQYF
TRBV28	TRBJ1-5	CASFTTGGNQPQHF
TRBV15	TRBJ2-6	CATATGGALGANVLTF
TRBV7-2	TRBJ1-4	CASSTSGGAQEKLFF
TRBV5-1	TRBJ2-1	CASSVGLAGGPQQFF
TRBV21-1	TRBJ1-1	CASSTAWTAVNTEAFF
TRBV9	TRBJ2-1	CASSVGTSGGPAYNEQFF
TRBV18	TRBJ1-5	CASSNQGQTANQPQHF